Listed here is a single T cell receptor (beta chain). This sample is part of a study of blood T cell repertoires in COVID-19. Original analysis: Amplification with reference gene primers provided the estimates of nucleated cell counts. Using immunoSEQ multiplex PCR, the repertoire was profiled, and TCRdb retains in-frame clones only, with some absent. The DNA was the basis for D and trimming; V, J and clone size are from that table. The sample includes around 16,000 clones, 87% seen only once; the top ten take around half. This CDR3 is 15 amino acids long. V lost 3 bases and J lost 8; bases outside the gene matches: 5. Looked up from germline, CDR1 is SGHAT and CDR2 is FQNNGV.

This clonotype originated in a human donor in a cohort sampled during active COVID-19. The source material was peripheral blood. The rearrangement joins TRBV11-2 to TRBJ2-1; 12 bases align to TRBD1. This CDR3 reads CASSFRDRGPHEQFF. The DNA of the CDR3 is TGTGCCAGCAGCTTTCGGGACAGGGGGCCCCATGAGCAGTTCTTC.